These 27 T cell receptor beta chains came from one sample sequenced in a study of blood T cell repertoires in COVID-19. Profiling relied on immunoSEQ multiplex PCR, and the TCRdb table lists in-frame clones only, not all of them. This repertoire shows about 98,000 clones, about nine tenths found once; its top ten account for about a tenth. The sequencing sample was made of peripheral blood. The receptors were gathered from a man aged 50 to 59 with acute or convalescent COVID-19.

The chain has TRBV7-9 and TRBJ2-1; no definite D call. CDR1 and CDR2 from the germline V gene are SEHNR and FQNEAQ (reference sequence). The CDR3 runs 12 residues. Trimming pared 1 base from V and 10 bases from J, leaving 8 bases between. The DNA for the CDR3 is TGTGCCAGCAGCTTAGGGCTTGGCGAGCAGTTCTTC. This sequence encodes CASSLGLGEQFF.

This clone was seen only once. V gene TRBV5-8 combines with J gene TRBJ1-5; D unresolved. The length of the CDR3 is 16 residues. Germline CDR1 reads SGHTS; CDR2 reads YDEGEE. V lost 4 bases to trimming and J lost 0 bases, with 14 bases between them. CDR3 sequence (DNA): TGTGCCAGCAGCCCCGGACGGGGAGTTAGCAATCAGCCCCAGCATTTT. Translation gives CASSPGRGVSNQPQHF.

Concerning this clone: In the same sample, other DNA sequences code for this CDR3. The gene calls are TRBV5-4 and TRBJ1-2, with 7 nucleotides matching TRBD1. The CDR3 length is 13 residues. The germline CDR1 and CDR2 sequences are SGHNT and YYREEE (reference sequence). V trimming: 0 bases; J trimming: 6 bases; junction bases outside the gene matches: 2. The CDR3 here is CASSLGQGDGYTF. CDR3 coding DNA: TGTGCCAGCAGCTTGGGACAGGGAGATGGCTACACCTTC.

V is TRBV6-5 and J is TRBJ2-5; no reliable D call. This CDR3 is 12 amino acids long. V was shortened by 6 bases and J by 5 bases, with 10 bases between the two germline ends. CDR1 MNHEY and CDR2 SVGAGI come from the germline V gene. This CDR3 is CASSHTWETQYF. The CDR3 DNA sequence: TGTGCCAGCAGCCACACCTGGGAGACCCAGTACTTC.

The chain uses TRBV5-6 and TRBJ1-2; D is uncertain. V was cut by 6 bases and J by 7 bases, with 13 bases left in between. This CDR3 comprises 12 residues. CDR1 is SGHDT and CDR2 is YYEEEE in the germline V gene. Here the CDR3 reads CASTQMSSGYTF. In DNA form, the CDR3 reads TGTGCCAGCACCCAAATGAGTTCTGGCTACACCTTC. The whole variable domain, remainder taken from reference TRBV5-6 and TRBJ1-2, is DAGVTQSPTHLIKTRGQQVTLRCSPKSGHDTVSWYQQALGQGPQFIFQYYEEEERQRGNFPDRFSGHQFPNYSSELNVNALLLGDSALYLCASTQMSSGYTFGSGTRLTVV.

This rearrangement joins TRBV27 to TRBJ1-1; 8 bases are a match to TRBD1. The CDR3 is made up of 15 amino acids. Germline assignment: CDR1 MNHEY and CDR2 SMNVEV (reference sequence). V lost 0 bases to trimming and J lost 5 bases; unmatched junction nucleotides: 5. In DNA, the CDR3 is TGTGCCAGCAGTTTATCGTCAGGGGGCGGGACTGAAGCTTTCTTT. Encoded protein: CASSLSSGGGTEAFF.

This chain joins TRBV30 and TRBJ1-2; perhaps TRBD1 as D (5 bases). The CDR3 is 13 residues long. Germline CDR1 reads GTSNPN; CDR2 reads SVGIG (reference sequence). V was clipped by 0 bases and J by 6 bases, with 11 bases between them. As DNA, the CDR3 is TGTGCCTGGAGTGTTGACCAGGGCCATGGCTACACCTTC. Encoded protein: CAWSVDQGHGYTF. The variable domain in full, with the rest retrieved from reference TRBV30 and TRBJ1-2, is SQTIHQWPATLVQPVGSPLSLECTVEGTSNPNLYWYRQAAGRGLQLLFYSVGIGQISSEVPQNLSASRPQDRQFILSSKKLLLSDSGFYLCAWSVDQGHGYTFGSGTRLTVV.

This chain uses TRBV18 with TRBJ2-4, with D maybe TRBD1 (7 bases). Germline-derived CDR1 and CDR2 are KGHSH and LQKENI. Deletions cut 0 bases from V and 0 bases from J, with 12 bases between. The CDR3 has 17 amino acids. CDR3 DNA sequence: TGTGCCAGCTCACCACCGAACAGGGGACTAGCCAAAAACATTCAGTACTTC. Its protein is CASSPPNRGLAKNIQYF. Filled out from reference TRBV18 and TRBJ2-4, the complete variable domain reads NAGVMQNPRHLVRRRGQEARLRCSPMKGHSHVYWYRQLPEEGLKFMVYLQKENIIDESGMPKERFSAEFPKEGPSILRIQQVVRGDSAAYFCASSPPNRGLAKNIQYFGAGTRLSVL.

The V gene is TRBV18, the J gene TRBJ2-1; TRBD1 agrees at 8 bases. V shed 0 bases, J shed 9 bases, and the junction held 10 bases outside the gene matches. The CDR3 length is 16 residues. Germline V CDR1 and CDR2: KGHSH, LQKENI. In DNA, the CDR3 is TGTGCCAGCTCACCACCCGTGACAGGGGCCCACAGTGAGCAGTTCTTC. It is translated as CASSPPVTGAHSEQFF.

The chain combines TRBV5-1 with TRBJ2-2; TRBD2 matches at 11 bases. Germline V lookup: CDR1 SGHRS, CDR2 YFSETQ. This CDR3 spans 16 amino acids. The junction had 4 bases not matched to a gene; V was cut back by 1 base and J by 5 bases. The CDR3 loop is CASSLSLAGGTGELFF. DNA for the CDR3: TGCGCCAGCAGCTTGTCCCTAGCGGGAGGTACCGGGGAGCTGTTTTTT.

In DNA form, the CDR3 reads TGTGCCAGCAAACCGGTGGGCCTGCATGGAGCTTTCTTT. Translated: CASKPVGLHGAFF. V is TRBV6-5 and J is TRBJ1-1; D unclear. This CDR3 contains 13 residues. Germline V gives CDR1 MNHEY, CDR2 SVGAGI. V was clipped by 7 bases and J by 10 bases, with 19 bases between them.

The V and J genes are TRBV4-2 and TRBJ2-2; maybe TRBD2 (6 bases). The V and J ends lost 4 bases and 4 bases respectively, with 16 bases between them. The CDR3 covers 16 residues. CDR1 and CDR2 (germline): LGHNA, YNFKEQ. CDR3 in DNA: TGTGCCAGCAGCCCGGGAGCTCGGGAGAGCACCGGGGAGCTGTTTTTT. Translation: CASSPGARESTGELFF.

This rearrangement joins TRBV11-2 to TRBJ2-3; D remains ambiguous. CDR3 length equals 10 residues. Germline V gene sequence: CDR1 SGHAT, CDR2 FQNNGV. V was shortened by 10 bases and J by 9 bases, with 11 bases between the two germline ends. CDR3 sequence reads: CATAPETQYF. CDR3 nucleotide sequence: TGTGCCACAGCTCCGGAGACGCAGTATTTT. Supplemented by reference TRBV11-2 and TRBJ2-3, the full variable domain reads EAGVAQSPRYKIIEKRQSVAFWCNPISGHATLYWYQQILGQGPKLLIQFQNNGVVDDSQLPKDRFSAERLKGVDSTLKIQPAKLEDSAVYLCATAPETQYFGPGTRLTVL.

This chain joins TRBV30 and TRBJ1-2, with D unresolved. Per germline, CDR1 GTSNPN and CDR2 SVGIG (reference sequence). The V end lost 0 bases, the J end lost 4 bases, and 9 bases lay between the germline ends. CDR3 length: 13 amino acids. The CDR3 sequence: CAWSVLLSYGYTF. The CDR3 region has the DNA TGTGCCTGGAGTGTGCTACTTTCCTATGGCTACACCTTC. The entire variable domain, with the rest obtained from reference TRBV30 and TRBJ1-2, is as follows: SQTIHQWPATLVQPVGSPLSLECTVEGTSNPNLYWYRQAAGRGLQLLFYSVGIGQISSEVPQNLSASRPQDRQFILSSKKLLLSDSGFYLCAWSVLLSYGYTFGSGTRLTVV.

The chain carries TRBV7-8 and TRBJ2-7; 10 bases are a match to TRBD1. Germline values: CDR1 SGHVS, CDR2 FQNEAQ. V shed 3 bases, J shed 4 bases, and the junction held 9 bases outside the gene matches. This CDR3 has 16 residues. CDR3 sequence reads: CASSFDRDRGVYEQYF. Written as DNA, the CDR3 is TGTGCCAGCAGCTTCGACCGGGACAGGGGCGTATACGAGCAGTACTTC. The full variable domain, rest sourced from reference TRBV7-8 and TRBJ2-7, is GAGVSQSPRYKVAKRGQDVALRCDPISGHVSLFWYQQALGQGPEFLTYFQNEAQLDKSGLPSDRFFAERPEGSVSTLKIQRTQQEDSAVYLCASSFDRDRGVYEQYFGPGTRLTVT.

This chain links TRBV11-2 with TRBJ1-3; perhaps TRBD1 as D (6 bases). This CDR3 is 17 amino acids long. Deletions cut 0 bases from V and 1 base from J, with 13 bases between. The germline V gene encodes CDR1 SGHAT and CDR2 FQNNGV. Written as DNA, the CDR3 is TGTGCCAGCAGCTTAGAATGGGGGCGAAAATCTGGAAACACCATATATTTT. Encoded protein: CASSLEWGRKSGNTIYF.

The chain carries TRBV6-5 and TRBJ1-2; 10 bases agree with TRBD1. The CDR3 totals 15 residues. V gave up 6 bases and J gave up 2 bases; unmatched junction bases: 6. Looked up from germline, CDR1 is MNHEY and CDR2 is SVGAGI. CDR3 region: CASSGGQGLNYGYTF. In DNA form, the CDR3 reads TGTGCCAGCAGCGGGGGACAGGGGTTGAACTATGGCTACACCTTC.

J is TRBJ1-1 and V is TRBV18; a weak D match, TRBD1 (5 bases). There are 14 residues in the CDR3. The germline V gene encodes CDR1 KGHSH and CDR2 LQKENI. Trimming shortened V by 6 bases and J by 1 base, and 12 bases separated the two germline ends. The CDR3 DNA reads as TGTGCCAGCTCCCCGGGACTCACGAACACTGAAGCTTTCTTT. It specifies CASSPGLTNTEAFF.

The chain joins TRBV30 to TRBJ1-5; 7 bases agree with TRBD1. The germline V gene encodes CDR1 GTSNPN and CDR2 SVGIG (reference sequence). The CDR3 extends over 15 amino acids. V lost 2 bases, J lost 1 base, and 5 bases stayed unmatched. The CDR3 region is CAWSPRGSSNQPQHF. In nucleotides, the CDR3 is TGTGCCTGGAGTCCCAGGGGGTCGAGCAATCAGCCCCAGCATTTT.

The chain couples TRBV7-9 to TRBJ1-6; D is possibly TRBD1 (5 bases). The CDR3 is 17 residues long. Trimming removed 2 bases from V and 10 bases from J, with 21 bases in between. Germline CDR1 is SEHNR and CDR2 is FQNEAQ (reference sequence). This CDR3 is CASSLSSGAGLGSPLHF. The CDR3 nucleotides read TGTGCCAGCAGCTTAAGCTCTGGGGCCGGGCTTGGCTCACCCCTCCACTTT.

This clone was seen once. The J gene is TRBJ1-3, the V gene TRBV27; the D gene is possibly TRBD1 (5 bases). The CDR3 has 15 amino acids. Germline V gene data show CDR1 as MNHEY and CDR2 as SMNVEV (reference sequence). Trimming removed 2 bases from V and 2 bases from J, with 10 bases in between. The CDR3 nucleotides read TGTGCCAGCAGTTTAGATTGGGGGGCTGGAAACACCATATATTTT. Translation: CASSLDWGAGNTIYF.

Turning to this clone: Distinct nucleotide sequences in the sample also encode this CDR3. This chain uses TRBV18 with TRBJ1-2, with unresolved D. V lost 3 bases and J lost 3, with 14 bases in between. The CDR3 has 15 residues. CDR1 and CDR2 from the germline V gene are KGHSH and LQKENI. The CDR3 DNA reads TGTGCCAGCTCACCGCCGGCCCCGAGGGACTATGGCTACACCTTC. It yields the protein CASSPPAPRDYGYTF.

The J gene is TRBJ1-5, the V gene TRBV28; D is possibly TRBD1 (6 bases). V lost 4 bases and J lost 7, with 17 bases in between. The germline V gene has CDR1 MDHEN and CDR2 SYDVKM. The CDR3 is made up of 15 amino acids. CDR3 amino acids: CASSSLGQSRQPQHF. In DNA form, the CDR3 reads TGTGCCAGCAGTTCCCTAGGACAGTCCCGGCAGCCCCAGCATTTT.

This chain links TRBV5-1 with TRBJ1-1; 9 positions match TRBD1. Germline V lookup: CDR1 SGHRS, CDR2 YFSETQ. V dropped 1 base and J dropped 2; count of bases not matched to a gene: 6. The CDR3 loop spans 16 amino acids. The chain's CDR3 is CASSLRADRGNTEAFF. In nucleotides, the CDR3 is TGCGCCAGCAGCTTGAGAGCGGACAGGGGAAACACTGAAGCTTTCTTT.

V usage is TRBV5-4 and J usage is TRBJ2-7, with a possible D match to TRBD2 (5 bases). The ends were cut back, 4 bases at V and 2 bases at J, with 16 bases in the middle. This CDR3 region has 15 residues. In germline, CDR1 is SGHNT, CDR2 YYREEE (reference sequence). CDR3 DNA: TGTGCCAGCAGCGCAAAAGGCGGGCGAACCTACGAGCAGTACTTC. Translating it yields CASSAKGGRTYEQYF.

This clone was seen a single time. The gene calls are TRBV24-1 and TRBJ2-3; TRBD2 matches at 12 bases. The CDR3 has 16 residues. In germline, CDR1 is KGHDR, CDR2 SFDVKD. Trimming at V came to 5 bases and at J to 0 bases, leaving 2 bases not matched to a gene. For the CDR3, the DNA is TGTGCCACCAGTGGAGGGACTAGCGGGAGCACAGATACGCAGTATTTT. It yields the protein CATSGGTSGSTDTQYF.

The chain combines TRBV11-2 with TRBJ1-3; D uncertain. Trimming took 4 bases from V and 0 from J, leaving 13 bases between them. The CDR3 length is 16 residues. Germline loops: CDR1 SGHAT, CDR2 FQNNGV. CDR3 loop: CASSSGLSRSGNTIYF. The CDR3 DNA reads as TGTGCCAGCAGCTCCGGACTGTCTCGCTCTGGAAACACCATATATTTT.